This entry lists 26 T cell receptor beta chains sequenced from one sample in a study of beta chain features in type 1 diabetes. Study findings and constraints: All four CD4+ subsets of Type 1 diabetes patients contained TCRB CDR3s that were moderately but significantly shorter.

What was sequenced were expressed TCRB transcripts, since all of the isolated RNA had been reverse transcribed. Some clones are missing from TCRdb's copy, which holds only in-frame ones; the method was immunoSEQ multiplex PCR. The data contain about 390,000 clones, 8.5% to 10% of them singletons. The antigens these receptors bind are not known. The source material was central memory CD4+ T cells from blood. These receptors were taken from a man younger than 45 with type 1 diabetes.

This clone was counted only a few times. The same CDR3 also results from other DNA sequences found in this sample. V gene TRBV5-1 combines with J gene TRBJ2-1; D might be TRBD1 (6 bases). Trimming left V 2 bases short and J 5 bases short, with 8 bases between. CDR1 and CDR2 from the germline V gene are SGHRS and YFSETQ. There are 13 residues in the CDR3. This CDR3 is CASSLGGDNEQFF. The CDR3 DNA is TGCGCCAGCAGCTTAGGGGGAGACAATGAGCAGTTCTTC.

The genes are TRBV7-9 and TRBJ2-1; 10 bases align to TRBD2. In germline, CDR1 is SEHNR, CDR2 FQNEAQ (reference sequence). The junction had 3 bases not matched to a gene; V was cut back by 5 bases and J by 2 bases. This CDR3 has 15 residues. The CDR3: CASSVTSGTYNEQFF. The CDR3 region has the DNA TGTGCCAGCAGCGTCACTAGCGGGACCTACAATGAGCAGTTCTTC.

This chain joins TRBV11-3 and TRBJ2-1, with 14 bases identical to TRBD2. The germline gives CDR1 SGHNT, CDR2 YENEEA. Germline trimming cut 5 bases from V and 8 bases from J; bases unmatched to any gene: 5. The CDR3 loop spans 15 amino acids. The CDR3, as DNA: TGTGCCAGCAGCACTGGGACTAGCGGGAGTGATGAGCAGTTCTTC. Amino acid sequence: CASSTGTSGSDEQFF.

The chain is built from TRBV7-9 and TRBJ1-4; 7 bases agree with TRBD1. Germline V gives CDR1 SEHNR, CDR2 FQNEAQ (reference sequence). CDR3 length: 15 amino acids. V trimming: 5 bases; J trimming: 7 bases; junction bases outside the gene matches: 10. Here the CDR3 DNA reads TGTGCCAGCAGCGGCGGACAGGCTAGTGGTGAAAAACTGTTTTTT. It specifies CASSGGQASGEKLFF.

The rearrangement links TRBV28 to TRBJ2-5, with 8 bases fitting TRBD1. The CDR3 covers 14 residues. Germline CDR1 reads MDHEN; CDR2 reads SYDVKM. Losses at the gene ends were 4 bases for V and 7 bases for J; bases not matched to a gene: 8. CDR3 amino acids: CASSSGTGPTTQYF. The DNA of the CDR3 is TGTGCCAGCAGTTCAGGGACAGGTCCTACGACCCAGTACTTC. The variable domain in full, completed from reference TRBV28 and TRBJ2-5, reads DVKVTQSSRYLVKRTGEKVFLECVQDMDHENMFWYRQDPGLGLRLIYFSYDVKMKEKGDIPEGYSVSREKKERFSLILESASTNQTSMYLCASSSGTGPTTQYFGPGTRLLVL.

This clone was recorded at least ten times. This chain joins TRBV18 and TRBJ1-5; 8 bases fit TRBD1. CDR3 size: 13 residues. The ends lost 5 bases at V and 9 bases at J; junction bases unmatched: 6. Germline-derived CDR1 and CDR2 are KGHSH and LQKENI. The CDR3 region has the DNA TGTGCCAGCTCATCGGACAGGGCGAGGCCCCAGCATTTT. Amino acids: CASSSDRARPQHF.

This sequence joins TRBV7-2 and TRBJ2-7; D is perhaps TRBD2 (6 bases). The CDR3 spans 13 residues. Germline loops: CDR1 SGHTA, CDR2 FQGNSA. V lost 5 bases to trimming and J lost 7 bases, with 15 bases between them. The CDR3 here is CASSPRNGGEQYF. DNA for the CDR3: TGTGCCAGCAGCCCAAGAAACGGAGGGGAGCAGTACTTC.

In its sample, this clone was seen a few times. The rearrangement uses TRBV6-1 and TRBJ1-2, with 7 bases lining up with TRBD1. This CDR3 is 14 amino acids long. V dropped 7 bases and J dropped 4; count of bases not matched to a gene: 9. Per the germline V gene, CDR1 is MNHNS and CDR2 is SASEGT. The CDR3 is CASKWTQGVYGYTF. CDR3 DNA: TGTGCCAGCAAGTGGACCCAGGGGGTCTATGGCTACACCTTC.

This CDR3 reads CASAAGPDLEKLFF. The CDR3 DNA follows: TGTGCCAGTGCGGCCGGGCCAGACCTTGAAAAACTGTTTTTT. The chain is built from TRBV6-5 and TRBJ1-4; D not resolved. V was shortened by 9 bases and J by 7 bases, with 18 bases between the two germline ends. CDR3 length equals 14 residues. Germline-derived CDR1 and CDR2 are MNHEY and SVGAGI.

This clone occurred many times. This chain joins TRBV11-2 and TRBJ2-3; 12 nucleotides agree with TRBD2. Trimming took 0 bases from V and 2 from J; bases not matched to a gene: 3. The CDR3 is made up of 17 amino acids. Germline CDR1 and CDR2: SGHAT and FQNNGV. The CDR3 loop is CASSLETSGSFTDTQYF. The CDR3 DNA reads TGTGCCAGCAGCTTAGAGACTAGCGGGAGCTTCACAGATACGCAGTATTTT.

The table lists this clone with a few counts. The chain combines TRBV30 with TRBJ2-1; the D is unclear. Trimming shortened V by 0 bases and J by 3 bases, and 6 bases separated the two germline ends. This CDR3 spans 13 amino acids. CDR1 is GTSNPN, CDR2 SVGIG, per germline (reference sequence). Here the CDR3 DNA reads TGTGCCTGGAGTGTAGGGTTCTACAATGAGCAGTTCTTC. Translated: CAWSVGFYNEQFF.

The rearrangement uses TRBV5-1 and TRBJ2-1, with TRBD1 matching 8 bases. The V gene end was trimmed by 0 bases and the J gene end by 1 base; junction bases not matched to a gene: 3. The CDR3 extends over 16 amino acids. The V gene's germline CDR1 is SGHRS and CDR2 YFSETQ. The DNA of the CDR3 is TGCGCCAGCAGCTTGGTGGGGACAGGTTCCTACAATGAGCAGTTCTTC. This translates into CASSLVGTGSYNEQFF.

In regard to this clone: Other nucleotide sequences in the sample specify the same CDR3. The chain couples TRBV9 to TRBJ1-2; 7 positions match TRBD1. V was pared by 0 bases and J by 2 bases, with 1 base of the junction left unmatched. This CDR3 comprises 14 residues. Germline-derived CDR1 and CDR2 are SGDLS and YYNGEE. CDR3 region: CASSVEDRNYGYTF. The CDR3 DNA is TGTGCCAGCAGCGTAGAGGACAGGAACTATGGCTACACCTTC.

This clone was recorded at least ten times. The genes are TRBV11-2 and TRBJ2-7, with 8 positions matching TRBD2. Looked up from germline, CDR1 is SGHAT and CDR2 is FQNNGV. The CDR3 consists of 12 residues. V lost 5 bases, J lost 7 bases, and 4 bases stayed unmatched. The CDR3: CASSRTSSEQYF. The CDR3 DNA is TGTGCCAGCAGCAGGACTAGCTCGGAGCAGTACTTC. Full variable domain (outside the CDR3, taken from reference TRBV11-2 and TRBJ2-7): EAGVAQSPRYKIIEKRQSVAFWCNPISGHATLYWYQQILGQGPKLLIQFQNNGVVDDSQLPKDRFSAERLKGVDSTLKIQPAKLEDSAVYLCASSRTSSEQYFGPGTRLTVT.

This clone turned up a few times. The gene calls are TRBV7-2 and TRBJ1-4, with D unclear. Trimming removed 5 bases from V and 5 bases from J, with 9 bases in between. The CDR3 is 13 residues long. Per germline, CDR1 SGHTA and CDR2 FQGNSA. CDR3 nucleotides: TGTGCCAGCAGCCCGGACCGGAATGAAAAACTGTTTTTT. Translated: CASSPDRNEKLFF.

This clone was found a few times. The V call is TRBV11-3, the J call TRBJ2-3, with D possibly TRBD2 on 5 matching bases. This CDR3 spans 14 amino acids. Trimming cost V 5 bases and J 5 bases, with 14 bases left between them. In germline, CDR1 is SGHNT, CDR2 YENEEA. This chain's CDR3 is CASSPGSSGDTQYF. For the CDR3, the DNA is TGTGCCAGCAGCCCTGGATCGAGCGGAGATACGCAGTATTTT.

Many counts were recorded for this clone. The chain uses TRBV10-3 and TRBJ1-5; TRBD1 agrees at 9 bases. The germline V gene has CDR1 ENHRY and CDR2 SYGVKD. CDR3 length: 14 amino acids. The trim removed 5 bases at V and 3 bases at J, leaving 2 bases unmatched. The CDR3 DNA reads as TGTGCCATCAGTAGGACAGGGGCCAATCAGCCCCAGCATTTT. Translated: CAISRTGANQPQHF.

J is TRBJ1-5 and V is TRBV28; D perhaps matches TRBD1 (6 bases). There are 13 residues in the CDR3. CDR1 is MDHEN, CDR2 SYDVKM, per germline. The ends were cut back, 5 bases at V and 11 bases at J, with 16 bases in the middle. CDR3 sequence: CASSKQGLPTQHF. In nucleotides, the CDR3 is TGTGCCAGCAGTAAACAGGGATTGCCTACCCAGCATTTT.

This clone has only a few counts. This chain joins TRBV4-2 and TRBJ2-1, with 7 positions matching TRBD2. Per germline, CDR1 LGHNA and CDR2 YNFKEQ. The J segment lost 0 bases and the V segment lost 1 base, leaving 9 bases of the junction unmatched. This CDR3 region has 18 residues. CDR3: CASSQGASGMGSYNEQFF. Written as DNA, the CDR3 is TGTGCCAGCAGCCAAGGCGCTAGCGGAATGGGCTCCTACAATGAGCAGTTCTTC.

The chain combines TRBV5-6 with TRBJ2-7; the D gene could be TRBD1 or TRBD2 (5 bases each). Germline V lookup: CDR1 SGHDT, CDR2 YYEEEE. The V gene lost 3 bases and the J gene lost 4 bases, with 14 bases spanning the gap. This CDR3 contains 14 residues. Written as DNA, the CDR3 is TGTGCCAGCAGCTCCCAGGGACGGGGATACGAGCAGTACTTC. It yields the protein CASSSQGRGYEQYF.

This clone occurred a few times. For the CDR3, the DNA is TGTGCTAGTTCAGTGAACAGGGGCAATTTCGTGGGGGCCAACGTCCTGACTTTC. Amino acids: CASSVNRGNFVGANVLTF. This rearrangement joins TRBV19 to TRBJ2-6; 7 bases map to TRBD1. Looked up from germline, CDR1 is LNHDA and CDR2 is SQIVND (reference sequence). CDR3 length: 18 amino acids.

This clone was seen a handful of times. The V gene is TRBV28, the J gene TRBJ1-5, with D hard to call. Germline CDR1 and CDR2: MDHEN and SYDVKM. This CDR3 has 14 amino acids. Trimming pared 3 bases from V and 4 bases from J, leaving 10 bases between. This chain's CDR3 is CASSFGTVNQPQHF. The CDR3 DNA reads TGTGCCAGCAGTTTCGGAACGGTGAATCAGCCCCAGCATTTT.

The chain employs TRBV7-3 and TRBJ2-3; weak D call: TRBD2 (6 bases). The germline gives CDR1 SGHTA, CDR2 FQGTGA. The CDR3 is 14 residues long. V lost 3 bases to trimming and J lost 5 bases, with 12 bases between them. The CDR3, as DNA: TGTGCCAGCAGCTTGATGCGGGACGTAGATACGCAGTATTTT. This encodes CASSLMRDVDTQYF. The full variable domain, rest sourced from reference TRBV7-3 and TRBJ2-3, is GAGVSQTPSNKVTEKGKYVELRCDPISGHTALYWYRQSLGQGPEFLIYFQGTGAADDSGLPNDRFFAVRPEGSVSTLKIQRTERGDSAVYLCASSLMRDVDTQYFGPGTRLTVL.

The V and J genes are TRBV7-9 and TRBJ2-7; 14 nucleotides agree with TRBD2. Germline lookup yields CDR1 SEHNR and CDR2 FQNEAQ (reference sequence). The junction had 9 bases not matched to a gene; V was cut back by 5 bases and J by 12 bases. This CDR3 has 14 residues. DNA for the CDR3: TGTGCCAGCAGCCCGGGACTAGCGGGAGTGTCTCCGTACTTC. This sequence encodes CASSPGLAGVSPYF. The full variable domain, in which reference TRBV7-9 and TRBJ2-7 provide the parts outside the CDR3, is DTGVSQNPRHKITKRGQNVTFRCDPISEHNRLYWYRQTLGQGPEFLTYFQNEAQLEKSRLLSDRFSAERPKGSFSTLEIQRTEQGDSAMYLCASSPGLAGVSPYFGPGTRLTVT.

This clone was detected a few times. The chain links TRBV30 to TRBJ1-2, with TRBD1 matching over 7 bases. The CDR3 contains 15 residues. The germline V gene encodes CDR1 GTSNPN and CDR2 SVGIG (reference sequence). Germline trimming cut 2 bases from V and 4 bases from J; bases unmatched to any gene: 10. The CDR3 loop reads CAWSLRPGTVYGYTF. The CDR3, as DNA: TGTGCCTGGAGTTTACGTCCCGGGACAGTCTATGGCTACACCTTC.

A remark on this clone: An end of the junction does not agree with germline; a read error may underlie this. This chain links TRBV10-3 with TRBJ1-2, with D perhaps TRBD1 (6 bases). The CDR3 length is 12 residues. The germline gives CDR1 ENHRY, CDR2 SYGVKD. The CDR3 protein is CASSEPGTRYTF. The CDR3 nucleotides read TGTGCCAGCAGTGAACCCGGGACACGGTACACCTTC.